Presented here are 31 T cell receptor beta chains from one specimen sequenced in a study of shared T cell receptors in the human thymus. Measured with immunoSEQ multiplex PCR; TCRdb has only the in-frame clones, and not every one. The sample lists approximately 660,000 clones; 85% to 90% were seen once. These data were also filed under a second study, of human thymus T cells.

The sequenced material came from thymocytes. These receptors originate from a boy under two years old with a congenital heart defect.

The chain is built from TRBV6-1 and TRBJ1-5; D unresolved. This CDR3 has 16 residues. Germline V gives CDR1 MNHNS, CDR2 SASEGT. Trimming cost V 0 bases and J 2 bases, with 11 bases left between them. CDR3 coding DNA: TGTGCCAGCAGTGAAGCGCTCGAGGGTGGCAATCAGCCCCAGCATTTT. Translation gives CASSEALEGGNQPQHF.

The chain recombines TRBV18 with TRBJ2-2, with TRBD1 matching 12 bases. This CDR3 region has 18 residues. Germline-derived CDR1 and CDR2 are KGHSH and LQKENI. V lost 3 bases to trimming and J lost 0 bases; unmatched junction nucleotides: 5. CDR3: CASSPGTGGPSNTGELFF. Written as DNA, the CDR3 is TGTGCCAGCTCACCGGGGACAGGGGGCCCGTCGAACACCGGGGAGCTGTTTTTT.

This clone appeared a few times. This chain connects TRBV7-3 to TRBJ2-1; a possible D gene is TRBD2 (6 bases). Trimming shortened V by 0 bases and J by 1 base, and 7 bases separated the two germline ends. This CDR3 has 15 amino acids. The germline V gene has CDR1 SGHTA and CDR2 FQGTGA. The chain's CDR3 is CASSLTAGSYNEQFF. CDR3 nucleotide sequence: TGTGCCAGCAGCTTAACGGCGGGGTCCTACAATGAGCAGTTCTTC. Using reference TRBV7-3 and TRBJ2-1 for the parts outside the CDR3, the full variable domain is GAGVSQTPSNKVTEKGKYVELRCDPISGHTALYWYRQSLGQGPEFLIYFQGTGAADDSGLPNDRFFAVRPEGSVSTLKIQRTERGDSAVYLCASSLTAGSYNEQFFGPGTRLTVL.

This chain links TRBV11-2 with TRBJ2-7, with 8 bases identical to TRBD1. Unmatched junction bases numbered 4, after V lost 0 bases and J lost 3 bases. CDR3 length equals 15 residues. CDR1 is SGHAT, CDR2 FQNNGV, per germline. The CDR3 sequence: CASSLEDRDRYEQYF. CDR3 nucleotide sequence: TGTGCCAGCAGCTTAGAGGACAGGGACCGCTACGAGCAGTACTTC.

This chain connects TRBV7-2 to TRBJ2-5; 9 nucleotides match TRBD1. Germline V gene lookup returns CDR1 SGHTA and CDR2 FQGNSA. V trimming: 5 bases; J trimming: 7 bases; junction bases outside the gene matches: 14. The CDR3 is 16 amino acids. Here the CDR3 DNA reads TGTGCCAGCAGCCCATTGTTCAGGGACAGGGTCGGGACCCAGTACTTC. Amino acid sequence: CASSPLFRDRVGTQYF. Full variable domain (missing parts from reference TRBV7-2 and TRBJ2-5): GAGVSQSPSNKVTEKGKDVELRCDPISGHTALYWYRQSLGQGLEFLIYFQGNSAPDKSGLPSDRFSAERTGGSVSTLTIQRTQQEDSAVYLCASSPLFRDRVGTQYFGPGTRLLVL.

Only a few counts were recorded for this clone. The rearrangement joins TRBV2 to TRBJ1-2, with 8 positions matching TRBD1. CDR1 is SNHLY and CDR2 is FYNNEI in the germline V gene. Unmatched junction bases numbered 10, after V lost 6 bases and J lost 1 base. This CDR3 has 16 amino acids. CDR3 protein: CASSRTGQGLNYGYTF. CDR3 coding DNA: TGTGCCAGCAGCCGCACCGGACAGGGACTTAACTATGGCTACACCTTC.

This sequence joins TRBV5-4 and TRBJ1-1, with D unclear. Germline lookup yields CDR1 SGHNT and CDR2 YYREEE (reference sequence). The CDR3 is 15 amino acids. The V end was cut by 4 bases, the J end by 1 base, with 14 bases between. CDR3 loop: CASSPRRGENTEAFF. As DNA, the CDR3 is TGTGCCAGCAGCCCGCGGCGGGGAGAGAACACTGAAGCTTTCTTT.

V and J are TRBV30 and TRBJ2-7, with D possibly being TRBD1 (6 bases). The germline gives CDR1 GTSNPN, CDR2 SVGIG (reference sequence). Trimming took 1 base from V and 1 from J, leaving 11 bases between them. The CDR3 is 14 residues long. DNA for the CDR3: TGTGCCTGGAGTGGGAAAGGGGGATCCTACGAGCAGTACTTC. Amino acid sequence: CAWSGKGGSYEQYF.

The CDR3 DNA sequence: TGTGCCAGCAGCCAAAGGGACAGGGGGGAGGATTTTACCTATGGCTACACCTTC. This sequence encodes CASSQRDRGEDFTYGYTF. V is TRBV14 and J is TRBJ1-2; 11 bases match TRBD1. Unmatched junction bases numbered 12, after V lost 2 bases and J lost 4 bases. This CDR3 is 18 amino acids long. Germline loops: CDR1 SGHDN, CDR2 FVKESK.

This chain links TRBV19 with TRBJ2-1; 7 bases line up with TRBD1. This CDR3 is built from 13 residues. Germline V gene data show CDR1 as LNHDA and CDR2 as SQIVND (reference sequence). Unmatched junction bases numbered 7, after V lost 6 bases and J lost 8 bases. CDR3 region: CASSTTGADEQFF. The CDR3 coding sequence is TGTGCCAGTAGCACAACAGGGGCAGATGAGCAGTTCTTC.

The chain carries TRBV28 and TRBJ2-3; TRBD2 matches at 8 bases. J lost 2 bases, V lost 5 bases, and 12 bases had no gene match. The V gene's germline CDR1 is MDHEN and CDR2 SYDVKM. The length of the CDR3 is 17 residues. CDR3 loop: CASSTHVAGKATDTQYF. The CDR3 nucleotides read TGTGCCAGCAGTACCCATGTAGCGGGGAAAGCCACAGATACGCAGTATTTT.

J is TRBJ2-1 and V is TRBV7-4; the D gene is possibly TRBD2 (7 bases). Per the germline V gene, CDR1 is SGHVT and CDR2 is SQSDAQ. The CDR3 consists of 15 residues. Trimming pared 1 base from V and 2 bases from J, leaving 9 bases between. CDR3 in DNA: TGTGCCAGCAGCTTAGTCGGGGGGCCCTACAATGAGCAGTTCTTC. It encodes CASSLVGGPYNEQFF.

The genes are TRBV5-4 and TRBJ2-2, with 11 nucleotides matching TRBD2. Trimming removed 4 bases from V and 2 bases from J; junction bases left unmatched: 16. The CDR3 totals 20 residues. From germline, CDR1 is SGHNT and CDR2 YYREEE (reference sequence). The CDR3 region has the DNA TGTGCCAGCAGCCGACGGACAGGCGAACTAGCGGGAGTAAACACCGGGGAGCTGTTTTTT. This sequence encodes CASSRRTGELAGVNTGELFF.

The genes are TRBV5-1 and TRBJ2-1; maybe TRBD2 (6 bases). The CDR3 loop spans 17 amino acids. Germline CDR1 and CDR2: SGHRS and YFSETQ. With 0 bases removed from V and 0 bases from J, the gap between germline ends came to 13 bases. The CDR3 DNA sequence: TGCGCCAGCAGCTTGGTCGCGGGAAGGTTCTCCTACAATGAGCAGTTCTTC. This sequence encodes CASSLVAGRFSYNEQFF.

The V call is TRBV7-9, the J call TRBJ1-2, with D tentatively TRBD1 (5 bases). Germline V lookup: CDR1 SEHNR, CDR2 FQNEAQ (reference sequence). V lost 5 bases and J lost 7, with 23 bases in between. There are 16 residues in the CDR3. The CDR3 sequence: CASSPPPGGGYGGYTF. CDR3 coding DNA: TGTGCCAGCAGCCCCCCCCCGGGGGGGGGTTACGGTGGCTACACCTTC.

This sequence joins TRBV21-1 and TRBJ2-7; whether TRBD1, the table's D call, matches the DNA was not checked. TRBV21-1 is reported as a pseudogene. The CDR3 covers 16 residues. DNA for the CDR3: TGTGCCAGCAGCCCAACACCGGGACAGGTCCATGACGAGCAGTACTTC. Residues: CASSPTPGQVHDEQYF.

The CDR3 nucleotides read TGTGCCACTCCGACTAGCGGGCCTGGGGATGAGCAGTTCTTC. Its protein is CATPTSGPGDEQFF. V and J are TRBV7-2 and TRBJ2-1; 10 nucleotides line up with TRBD2. Germline lookup yields CDR1 SGHTA and CDR2 FQGNSA. J was trimmed by 8 bases and V by 10 bases; bases with no gene match: 11. This CDR3 is built from 14 residues.

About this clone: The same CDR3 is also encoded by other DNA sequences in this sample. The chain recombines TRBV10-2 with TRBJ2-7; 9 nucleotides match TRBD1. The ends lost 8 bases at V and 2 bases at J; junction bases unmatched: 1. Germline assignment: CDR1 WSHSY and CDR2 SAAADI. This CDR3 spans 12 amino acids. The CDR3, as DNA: TGCGCCAGCCGGGACAGGGCCTACGAGCAGTACTTC. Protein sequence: CASRDRAYEQYF.

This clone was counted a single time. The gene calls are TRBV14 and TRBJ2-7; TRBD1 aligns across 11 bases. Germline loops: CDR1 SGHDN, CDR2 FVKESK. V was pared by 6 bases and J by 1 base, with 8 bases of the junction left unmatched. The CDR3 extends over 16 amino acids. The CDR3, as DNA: TGTGCCAGCAGGAAAGGGGGACAGGGGGTTTCCTACGAGCAGTACTTC. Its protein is CASRKGGQGVSYEQYF. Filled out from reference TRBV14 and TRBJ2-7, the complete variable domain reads EAGVTQFPSHSVIEKGQTVTLRCDPISGHDNLYWYRRVMGKEIKFLLHFVKESKQDESGMPNNRFLAERTGGTYSTLKVQPAELEDSGVYFCASRKGGQGVSYEQYFGPGTRLTVT.

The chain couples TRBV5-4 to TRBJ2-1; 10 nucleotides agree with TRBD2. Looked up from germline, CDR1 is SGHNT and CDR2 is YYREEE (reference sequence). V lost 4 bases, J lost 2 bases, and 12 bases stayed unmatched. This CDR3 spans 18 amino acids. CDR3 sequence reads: CASSPPEREGPPYNEQFF. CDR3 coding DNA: TGTGCCAGCAGCCCTCCTGAGCGGGAGGGCCCTCCCTACAATGAGCAGTTCTTC.

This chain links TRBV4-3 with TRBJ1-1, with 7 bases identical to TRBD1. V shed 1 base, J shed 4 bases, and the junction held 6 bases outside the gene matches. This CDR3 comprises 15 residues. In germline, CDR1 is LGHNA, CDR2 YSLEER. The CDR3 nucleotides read TGCGCCAGCAGCCAAGCCCCGGGACAGAGCACTGAAGCTTTCTTT. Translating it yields CASSQAPGQSTEAFF.

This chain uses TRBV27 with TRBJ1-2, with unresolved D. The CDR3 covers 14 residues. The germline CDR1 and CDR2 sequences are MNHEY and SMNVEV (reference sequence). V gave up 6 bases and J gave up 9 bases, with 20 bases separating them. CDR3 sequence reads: CASRQTTAFYSYTF. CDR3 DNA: TGTGCCAGCAGACAAACTACGGCTTTTTATAGCTACACCTTC.

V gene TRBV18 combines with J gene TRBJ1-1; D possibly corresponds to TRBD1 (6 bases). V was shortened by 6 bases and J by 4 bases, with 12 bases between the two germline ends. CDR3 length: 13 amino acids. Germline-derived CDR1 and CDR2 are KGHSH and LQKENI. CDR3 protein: CASSPTGRTEAFF. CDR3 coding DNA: TGTGCCAGCTCTCCTACAGGGCGCACTGAAGCTTTCTTT.

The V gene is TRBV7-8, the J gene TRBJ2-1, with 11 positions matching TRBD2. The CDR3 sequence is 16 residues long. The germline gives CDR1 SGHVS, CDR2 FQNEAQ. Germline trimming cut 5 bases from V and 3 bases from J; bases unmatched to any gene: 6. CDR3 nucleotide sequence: TGTGCCAGCAGCCTCTCCGGACTAGCGGGCTACAATGAGCAGTTCTTC. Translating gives CASSLSGLAGYNEQFF.

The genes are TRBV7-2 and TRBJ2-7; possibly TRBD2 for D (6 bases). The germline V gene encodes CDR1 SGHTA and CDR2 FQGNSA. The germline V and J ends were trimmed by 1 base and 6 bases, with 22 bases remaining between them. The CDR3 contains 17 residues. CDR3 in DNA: TGTGCCAGCAGCTTAGAGGATCAGGCGACCAAGGGACTCGAGCAGTACTTC. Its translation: CASSLEDQATKGLEQYF. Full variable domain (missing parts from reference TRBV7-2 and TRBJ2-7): GAGVSQSPSNKVTEKGKDVELRCDPISGHTALYWYRQSLGQGLEFLIYFQGNSAPDKSGLPSDRFSAERTGGSVSTLTIQRTQQEDSAVYLCASSLEDQATKGLEQYFGPGTRLTVT.

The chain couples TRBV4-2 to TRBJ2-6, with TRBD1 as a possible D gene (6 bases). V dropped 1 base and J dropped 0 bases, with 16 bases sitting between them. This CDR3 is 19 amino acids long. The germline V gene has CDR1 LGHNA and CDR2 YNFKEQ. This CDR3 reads CASSQVGRDTHSGANVLTF. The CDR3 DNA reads TGTGCCAGCAGCCAAGTAGGACGGGACACCCACTCTGGGGCCAACGTCCTGACTTTC.

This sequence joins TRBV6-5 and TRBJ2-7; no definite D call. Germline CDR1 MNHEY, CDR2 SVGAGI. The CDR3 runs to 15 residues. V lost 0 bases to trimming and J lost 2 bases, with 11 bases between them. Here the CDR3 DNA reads TGTGCCAGCAGTTACTCGGCAGCGAGGACCTACGAGCAGTACTTC. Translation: CASSYSAARTYEQYF.

The CDR3 DNA follows: TGTGCCAGCAGGCCTACTAGCGGGGCCCTAGAGGGCAGGTTGAGCACAGATACGCAGTATTTT. This gives the protein CASRPTSGALEGRLSTDTQYF. This sequence joins TRBV27 and TRBJ2-3; TRBD2 agrees at 10 bases. The CDR3 sequence is 21 residues long. The V and J ends lost 6 bases and 0 bases, in that order; junction bases with no gene match: 21. CDR1 MNHEY and CDR2 SMNVEV come from the germline V gene (reference sequence).

The CDR3 DNA sequence: TGTGCCAGCAGCTTGGGGAGCGTCTACCACGAGCAGTACTTC. As protein: CASSLGSVYHEQYF. The chain is built from TRBV5-6 and TRBJ2-7; D ambiguous. Germline V lookup: CDR1 SGHDT, CDR2 YYEEEE. V was clipped by 0 bases and J by 5 bases, with 12 bases between them. The CDR3 has 14 residues.

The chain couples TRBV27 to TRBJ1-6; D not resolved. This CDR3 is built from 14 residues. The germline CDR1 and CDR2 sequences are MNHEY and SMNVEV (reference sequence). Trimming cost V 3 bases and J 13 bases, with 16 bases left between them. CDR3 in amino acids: CASSFVGGPAPLHF. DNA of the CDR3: TGTGCCAGCAGTTTCGTCGGAGGACCTGCGCCCCTCCACTTT.

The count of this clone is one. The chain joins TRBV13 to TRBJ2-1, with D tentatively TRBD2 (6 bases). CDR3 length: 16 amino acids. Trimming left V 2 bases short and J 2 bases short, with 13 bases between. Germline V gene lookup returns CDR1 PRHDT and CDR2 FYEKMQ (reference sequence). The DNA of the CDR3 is TGTGCCAGCAGCTTACTAGGAGGGGTACCCTACAATGAGCAGTTCTTC. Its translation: CASSLLGGVPYNEQFF.